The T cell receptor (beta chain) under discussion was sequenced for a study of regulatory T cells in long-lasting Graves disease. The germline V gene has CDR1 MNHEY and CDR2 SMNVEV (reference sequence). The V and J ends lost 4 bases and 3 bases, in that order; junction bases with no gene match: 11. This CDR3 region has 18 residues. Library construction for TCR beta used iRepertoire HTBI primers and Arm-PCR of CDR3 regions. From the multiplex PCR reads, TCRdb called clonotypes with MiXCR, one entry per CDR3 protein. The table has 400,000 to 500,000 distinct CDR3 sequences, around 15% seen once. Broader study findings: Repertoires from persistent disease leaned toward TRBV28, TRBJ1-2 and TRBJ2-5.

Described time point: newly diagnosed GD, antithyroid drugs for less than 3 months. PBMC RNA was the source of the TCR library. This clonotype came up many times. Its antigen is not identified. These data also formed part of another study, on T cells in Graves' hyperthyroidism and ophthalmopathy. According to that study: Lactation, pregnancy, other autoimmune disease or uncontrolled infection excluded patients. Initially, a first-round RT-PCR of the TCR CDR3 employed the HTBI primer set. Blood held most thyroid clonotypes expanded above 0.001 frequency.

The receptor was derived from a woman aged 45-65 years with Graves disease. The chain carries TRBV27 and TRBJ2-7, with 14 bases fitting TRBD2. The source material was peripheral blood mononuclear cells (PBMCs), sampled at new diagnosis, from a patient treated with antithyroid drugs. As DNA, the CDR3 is TGTGCCAGCAGTTCCCCGACTAGCGGGAGGGCCCCCCTCTACGAGCAGTACTTC. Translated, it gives CASSSPTSGRAPLYEQYF.